Presented here are 15 T cell receptor beta chains from one specimen sequenced in a study of blood T cell repertoires in COVID-19. Sequenced by immunoSEQ multiplex PCR; TCRdb stores in-frame clones only, minus some. Of tens of thousands of clones in the sample, about 86% were seen once. Source material: peripheral blood. The receptor source for this set is a woman aged 60-70 years with acute or convalescent COVID-19.

The rearrangement joins TRBV12-3 or TRBV12-4 to TRBJ1-1; a possible D gene is TRBD1 (6 bases). This CDR3 is built from 13 residues. Deletions cut 3 bases from V and 5 bases from J, with 10 bases between. DNA for the CDR3: TGTGCCAGCAGTTTTGCCAGGGGAACTGAAGCTTTCTTT. As protein: CASSFARGTEAFF.

This clone has a single count. The rearrangement joins TRBV3-1 (or the pseudogene TRBV3-2) to TRBJ2-5; tentative D call: TRBD1 (6 bases). V was shortened by 2 bases and J by 1 base, with 14 bases between the two germline ends. CDR1 and CDR2 from the germline V gene are LGHDT and YNNKEL (reference sequence). The CDR3 contains 16 residues. The CDR3 DNA sequence: TGTGCCAGCAGCCAAACTGGACAGATACTCCAAGAGACCCAGTACTTC. Encoded protein: CASSQTGQILQETQYF.

The gene calls are TRBV7-3 and TRBJ1-1; D unresolved. CDR1 and CDR2 from the germline V gene are SGHTA and FQGTGA. This CDR3 contains 14 residues. Trimming took 5 bases from V and 2 from J, leaving 12 bases between them. CDR3 in amino acids: CASSLPGKNTEAFF. The CDR3 region has the DNA TGTGCCAGCAGCCTTCCGGGGAAAAACACTGAAGCTTTCTTT.

V and J are TRBV27 and TRBJ1-5; TRBD1 agrees at 9 bases. There are 16 residues in the CDR3. The V and J ends lost 6 bases and 6 bases, in that order; junction bases with no gene match: 12. CDR1 and CDR2 (germline): MNHEY, SMNVEV (reference sequence). The DNA of the CDR3 is TGTGCCAGCAGCTTGAGACCGGGACAGGGTAGTCAGCCCCAGCATTTT. It translates to CASSLRPGQGSQPQHF.

This clone was seen just once. This chain links TRBV27 with TRBJ1-6; TRBD1 might be the D (5 bases). CDR1 and CDR2 (germline): MNHEY, SMNVEV (reference sequence). The CDR3 is 14 amino acids. Trimming shortened V by 5 bases and J by 5 bases, and 10 bases separated the two germline ends. The CDR3 loop reads CASSLRQNNSPLHF. CDR3 in DNA: TGTGCCAGCAGTCTCCGACAGAATAATTCACCCCTCCACTTT.

The rearrangement joins TRBV5-1 to TRBJ2-1; tentatively, D is TRBD2 (5 bases). CDR1 is SGHRS and CDR2 is YFSETQ in the germline V gene. CDR3 length equals 15 residues. The V and J ends lost 0 bases and 3 bases respectively, with 10 bases between them. CDR3 sequence reads: CASSLGSSGYNEQFF. Here the CDR3 DNA reads TGCGCCAGCAGCTTGGGAAGCAGCGGCTACAATGAGCAGTTCTTC.

The chain combines TRBV9 with TRBJ1-3; no definite D call. V gave up 0 bases and J gave up 0 bases, with 16 bases separating them. Germline CDR1 reads SGDLS; CDR2 reads YYNGEE. This CDR3 has 18 residues. The CDR3 protein is CASSVAFAGEPSGNTIYF. CDR3 nucleotides: TGTGCCAGCAGCGTAGCCTTCGCAGGTGAACCCTCTGGAAACACCATATATTTT.

This chain uses TRBV27 with TRBJ2-4, with D perhaps TRBD2 (5 bases). The V end lost 6 bases, the J end lost 5 bases, and 11 bases lay between the germline ends. The CDR3 has 13 amino acids. CDR1 is MNHEY and CDR2 is SMNVEV in the germline V gene (reference sequence). The CDR3 sequence: CASRLYGENIQYF. As DNA, the CDR3 is TGTGCCAGCAGGCTATACGGGGAAAACATTCAGTACTTC.

The chain uses TRBV5-1 and TRBJ2-6; 7 positions match TRBD1. Germline V lookup: CDR1 SGHRS, CDR2 YFSETQ. There are 17 residues in the CDR3. V shed 0 bases, J shed 1 base, and the junction held 4 bases outside the gene matches. CDR3 residues: CASSLAVDRSGANVLTF. The CDR3 DNA is TGCGCCAGCAGCTTGGCCGTGGACAGGTCTGGGGCCAACGTCCTGACTTTC.

The CDR3 DNA reads as TGCAGTGCTGACGGGAGGGCTGAAGCTTTCTTT. Its translation: CSADGRAEAFF. The chain links TRBV20-1 to TRBJ1-1; D ambiguous. The germline V gene has CDR1 DFQATT and CDR2 SNEGSKA (reference sequence). Trimming shortened V by 5 bases and J by 6 bases, and 10 bases separated the two germline ends. The CDR3 sequence is 11 residues long.

V gene TRBV29-1 combines with J gene TRBJ2-1; weak D call: TRBD2 (5 bases). With 2 bases removed from V and 4 bases from J, the gap between germline ends came to 18 bases. There are 16 residues in the CDR3. CDR1 is SQVTM, CDR2 ANQGSEA, per germline. The CDR3 DNA reads TGCAGCGTTGAATCGGCCCGGCGGGTCGATTACAATGAGCAGTTCTTC. The encoded protein is CSVESARRVDYNEQFF.

CDR3 nucleotide sequence: TGTGCCAGCAGTGTTAAGGGGGCGGGATCACCCCTCCACTTT. This codes for CASSVKGAGSPLHF. The V and J genes are TRBV2 and TRBJ1-6, with TRBD1 matching over 7 bases. Germline CDR1 SNHLY, CDR2 FYNNEI. The J segment lost 10 bases and the V segment lost 4 bases, leaving 7 bases of the junction unmatched. The CDR3 length is 14 residues.

The chain employs TRBV6-6 and TRBJ1-1; a weak D match, TRBD1 (6 bases). The germline V and J ends were trimmed by 4 bases and 6 bases, with 12 bases remaining between them. This CDR3 contains 13 residues. Per germline, CDR1 MNHNY and CDR2 SVGAGI (reference sequence). CDR3 DNA sequence: TGTGCCAGCAGTTTCGGACAGACCCCTGAAGCTTTCTTT. Protein sequence: CASSFGQTPEAFF.

Concerning this clone itself: This specimen includes other DNA sequences encoding the same CDR3. The rearrangement joins TRBV4-1 to TRBJ1-3, with D possibly TRBD1 on 6 matching bases. The germline CDR1 and CDR2 sequences are MGHRA and YSYEKL. The V end lost 4 bases, the J end lost 0 bases, and 13 bases lay between the germline ends. The length of the CDR3 is 16 residues. The CDR3 DNA sequence: TGCGCCAGCAGCCTCGAGGGGGATCTCTCTGGAAACACCATATATTTT. It encodes CASSLEGDLSGNTIYF.

The rearrangement uses TRBV27 and TRBJ2-1; 9 nucleotides agree with TRBD1. The junction had 7 bases not matched to a gene; V was cut back by 6 bases and J by 4 bases. CDR1 is MNHEY, CDR2 SMNVEV, per germline (reference sequence). The CDR3 spans 15 residues. Here the CDR3 reads CASSTGTGSYNEQFF. The CDR3 region has the DNA TGTGCCAGCAGCACCGGGACAGGGTCATACAATGAGCAGTTCTTC.